What follows describes a single T cell receptor (beta chain). The entry originates in a study of cytomegalovirus exposure and HLA in healthy donors. 13 Jbeta primers and 60 Vbeta primers were used for the PCR. Original methodology: An analysis that came later counted 80 million or so unique TCR beta chains, 10 million to 11 million shared. Repertoires were generated with immunoSEQ multiplex PCR, while TCRdb's copy carries only in-frame clones and drops some. V and J calls and clone size are as listed in that table; D and trimming were resolved from the DNA. There are roughly 120,000 clones in the sample, with approximately 2.6% held by the top ten. V lost 3 bases and J 7 bases, leaving 15 bases between the germline ends. Per germline, CDR1 SEHNR and CDR2 FQNEAQ (reference sequence). This CDR3 contains 15 residues.

V is TRBV7-9 and J is TRBJ1-4; D is ambiguous. This receptor was obtained from a man aged 30 to 45 in good health and CMV-seronegative. Sequenced sample: PBMCs. DNA for the CDR3: TGTGCCAGCAGCTTTACGGCCTACCCAGGTGAAAAACTGTTTTTT. It codes for CASSFTAYPGEKLFF.